Below, 30 T cell receptor beta chains from the same sample are listed, as sequenced in a study of blood T cell repertoires in COVID-19. Produced via immunoSEQ multiplex PCR; TCRdb's table is partial and in-frame only. The table lists roughly 300,000 clones, 65% to 90% of them singletons. Sequencing used peripheral blood. Receptor source: a human donor in a cohort sampled during active COVID-19.

This rearrangement joins TRBV14 to TRBJ1-6; TRBD1 aligns across 7 bases. Trimming removed 5 bases from V and 10 bases from J; junction bases left unmatched: 5. The CDR3 runs 13 residues. Germline V gives CDR1 SGHDN, CDR2 FVKESK. This CDR3 is CASSIGGGSPLHF. The CDR3 DNA reads TGTGCCAGCAGCATAGGAGGGGGCTCACCCCTCCACTTT.

The rearrangement uses TRBV19 and TRBJ2-3; TRBD2 matches 7 bases. V lost 11 bases and J lost 4; bases outside the gene matches: 12. The CDR3 totals 14 residues. Germline CDR1 is LNHDA and CDR2 is SQIVND (reference sequence). Written as DNA, the CDR3 is TGTGCCTCTCACCGGACTAGTGAGCCAGATACGCAGTATTTT. Translated: CASHRTSEPDTQYF. Drawing the rest from reference TRBV19 and TRBJ2-3, the complete variable domain is DGGITQSPKYLFRKEGQNVTLSCEQNLNHDAMYWYRQDPGQGLRLIYYSQIVNDFQKGDIAEGYSVSREKKESFPLTVTSAQKNPTAFYLCASHRTSEPDTQYFGPGTRLTVL.

The chain uses TRBV5-8 and TRBJ2-7; TRBD1 aligns across 7 bases. Per germline, CDR1 SGHTS and CDR2 YDEGEE. Trimming took 4 bases from V and 2 from J; bases not matched to a gene: 6. CDR3 length: 14 residues. The CDR3: CASSVIGQAYEQYF. The CDR3, as DNA: TGTGCCAGCAGCGTGATTGGACAGGCCTACGAGCAGTACTTC. The variable domain in full, with the rest retrieved from reference TRBV5-8 and TRBJ2-7, is EAGVTQSPTHLIKTRGQQATLRCSPISGHTSVYWYQQALGLGLQFLLWYDEGEERNRGNFPPRFSGRQFPNYSSELNVNALELEDSALYLCASSVIGQAYEQYFGPGTRLTVT.

The chain joins TRBV25-1 to TRBJ2-6; no clear D. The CDR3 runs to 13 residues. The germline CDR1 and CDR2 sequences are MGHDK and SYGVNS. V was pared by 8 bases and J by 3 bases, with 8 bases between. In nucleotides, the CDR3 is TGTGCCAGCGAGGCTTTTGGGGCCAACGTCCTGACTTTC. Its translation is CASEAFGANVLTF.

The rearrangement uses TRBV6-2 or TRBV6-3 and TRBJ2-3; TRBD2 matches at 12 bases. Trimming removed 5 bases from V and 5 bases from J; junction bases left unmatched: 8. Germline V gene lookup returns CDR1 MNHEY and CDR2 SVGEGT. This CDR3 contains 16 residues. CDR3 nucleotides: TGTGCCAGCAGTGCCCTAGCGGGAGGGCCACGAGATACGCAGTATTTT. This gives the protein CASSALAGGPRDTQYF.

The chain combines TRBV27 with TRBJ1-5; 11 bases are a match to TRBD1. The germline gives CDR1 MNHEY, CDR2 SMNVEV (reference sequence). The trim removed 4 bases at V and 4 bases at J, leaving 3 bases unmatched. There are 15 residues in the CDR3. The CDR3 DNA reads as TGTGCCAGCAGTTCCGGGACAGGGGGGAATCAGCCCCAGCATTTT. Its protein is CASSSGTGGNQPQHF.

The rearrangement joins TRBV5-4 to TRBJ1-2; 7 bases are a match to TRBD1. Germline V gives CDR1 SGHNT, CDR2 YYREEE (reference sequence). With V trimmed by 5 bases and J by 2 bases, 6 bases remained unmatched. CDR3 length equals 14 residues. The CDR3 DNA is TGTGCCAGCAGACAACAGGGGTCGAACTATGGCTACACCTTC. Protein: CASRQQGSNYGYTF. The full variable domain, with the rest looked up from reference TRBV5-4 and TRBJ1-2, is ETGVTQSPTHLIKTRGQQVTLRCSSQSGHNTVSWYQQALGQGPQFIFQYYREEENGRGNFPPRFSGLQFPNYSSELNVNALELDDSALYLCASRQQGSNYGYTFGSGTRLTVV.

V gene TRBV11-2 combines with J gene TRBJ2-2; TRBD2 aligns across 14 bases. J gave up 5 bases and V 6 bases, and 8 bases lay outside the gene matches. The CDR3 is made up of 17 amino acids. CDR1 SGHAT and CDR2 FQNNGV come from the germline V gene. DNA of the CDR3: TGTGCCAGCAGGGGACTAGCGGGAGTCCGCGGAACCGGGGAGCTGTTTTTT. It encodes CASRGLAGVRGTGELFF.

The chain couples TRBV9 to TRBJ2-5; tentatively, D is TRBD2 (6 bases). The CDR3 covers 17 residues. In germline, CDR1 is SGDLS, CDR2 YYNGEE. V lost 4 bases to trimming and J lost 4 bases, with 23 bases between them. CDR3 nucleotides: TGTGCCAGCAGCCCTGCCCCCGCCAGCGGGTGGGGAGAGACCCAGTACTTC. Translation: CASSPAPASGWGETQYF.

The chain links TRBV3-1 (or the pseudogene TRBV3-2) to TRBJ2-1; the D gene is possibly TRBD2 (6 bases). The CDR3 loop spans 11 amino acids. Per germline, CDR1 LGHDT and CDR2 YNNKEL (reference sequence). V dropped 5 bases and J dropped 9 bases, with 8 bases sitting between them. The CDR3 nucleotides read TGTGCCAGCAGCTTCGGGGGTGAGCAGTTCTTC. This translates into CASSFGGEQFF.

This chain joins TRBV2 and TRBJ2-7; 7 nucleotides agree with TRBD1. The V and J ends lost 8 bases and 4 bases, in that order; junction bases with no gene match: 11. Germline CDR1 reads SNHLY; CDR2 reads FYNNEI. CDR3 length: 14 amino acids. The CDR3 bases are TGTGCCAGCCAGAGCAGGGACAGAGGGTACGAGCAGTACTTC. Translated: CASQSRDRGYEQYF.

V is TRBV27 and J is TRBJ2-1, with a possible D match to TRBD2 (5 bases). The germline V gene has CDR1 MNHEY and CDR2 SMNVEV (reference sequence). This CDR3 contains 16 residues. Trimming left V 5 bases short and J 10 bases short, with 24 bases between. The CDR3 reads CASSLRRGRYVGEQFF. DNA for the CDR3: TGTGCCAGCAGTCTCCGGAGAGGGCGGTACGTGGGAGAGCAGTTCTTC.

The chain combines TRBV3-1 (or the pseudogene TRBV3-2) with TRBJ1-3; D possibly corresponds to TRBD1 (6 bases). Germline CDR1 and CDR2: LGHDT and YNNKEL (reference sequence). The CDR3 is 14 amino acids. The germline V and J ends were trimmed by 3 bases and 7 bases, with 13 bases remaining between them. This chain's CDR3 is CASSHGQRGNTIYF. In DNA, the CDR3 is TGTGCCAGCAGCCACGGACAGCGCGGGAACACCATATATTTT.

This rearrangement joins TRBV6-5 to TRBJ2-5; a weak D match, TRBD1 (6 bases). The ends were cut back, 8 bases at V and 5 bases at J, with 12 bases in the middle. Per germline, CDR1 MNHEY and CDR2 SVGAGI. The CDR3 contains 12 residues. CDR3 nucleotides: TGTGCCAGCCAAACTAGGGGGGAGACCCAGTACTTC. This encodes CASQTRGETQYF.

This chain joins TRBV4-1 and TRBJ2-5; 9 positions match TRBD2. Germline V CDR1 and CDR2: MGHRA, YSYEKL. The CDR3 totals 15 residues. V lost 3 bases, J lost 4 bases, and 6 bases stayed unmatched. CDR3 sequence: CASSHVAGDLETQYF. The CDR3 bases are TGCGCCAGCAGCCACGTAGCGGGAGATCTAGAGACCCAGTACTTC.

The chain has TRBV14 and TRBJ2-7; D call uncertain. Trimming removed 4 bases from V and 2 bases from J, with 9 bases in between. The CDR3 is 13 amino acids. Germline CDR1 SGHDN, CDR2 FVKESK. The CDR3 protein is CASSRQPPYEQYF. CDR3 nucleotide sequence: TGTGCCAGCAGCCGACAACCACCCTACGAGCAGTACTTC.

The rearrangement links TRBV19 to TRBJ1-6; TRBD1 might be the D (5 bases). The V end was cut by 10 bases, the J end by 7 bases, with 17 bases between. The germline CDR1 and CDR2 sequences are LNHDA and SQIVND (reference sequence). The CDR3 contains 14 residues. The CDR3 region is CATAETTANSPLHF. In DNA, the CDR3 is TGTGCCACCGCCGAAACGACAGCCAATTCACCCCTCCACTTT.

V is TRBV19 and J is TRBJ1-1; perhaps TRBD1 as D (6 bases). This CDR3 region has 12 residues. Per germline, CDR1 LNHDA and CDR2 SQIVND (reference sequence). The V end was cut by 5 bases, the J end by 6 bases, with 10 bases between. The CDR3 DNA follows: TGTGCCAGTAGTGCTCAGGGGTCTGAAGCTTTCTTT. This translates into CASSAQGSEAFF. Based on the CDR3 plus reference TRBV19 and TRBJ1-1, the full variable domain is DGGITQSPKYLFRKEGQNVTLSCEQNLNHDAMYWYRQDPGQGLRLIYYSQIVNDFQKGDIAEGYSVSREKKESFPLTVTSAQKNPTAFYLCASSAQGSEAFFGQGTRLTVV.

The chain carries TRBV3-1 (or the pseudogene TRBV3-2) and TRBJ1-1, with D uncertain. In germline, CDR1 is LGHDT, CDR2 YNNKEL (reference sequence). CDR3 length equals 15 residues. Trimming took 1 base from V and 3 from J, leaving 12 bases between them. The CDR3 bases are TGTGCCAGCAGCCAAGCATCCAGAGGAGACACTGAAGCTTTCTTT. The encoded protein is CASSQASRGDTEAFF.

This clone has a single count. V and J are TRBV28 and TRBJ1-1, with a tentative D call TRBD1 (6 bases). This CDR3 has 16 amino acids. The germline CDR1 and CDR2 sequences are MDHEN and SYDVKM. Trimming took 2 bases from V and 3 from J, leaving 16 bases between them. CDR3 protein: CASSLGGALIYTEAFF. The CDR3 DNA reads TGTGCCAGCAGTTTAGGGGGGGCACTAATATACACTGAAGCTTTCTTT. Looking up the rest from reference TRBV28 and TRBJ1-1 gives the full variable domain: DVKVTQSSRYLVKRTGEKVFLECVQDMDHENMFWYRQDPGLGLRLIYFSYDVKMKEKGDIPEGYSVSREKKERFSLILESASTNQTSMYLCASSLGGALIYTEAFFGQGTRLTVV.

The rearrangement joins TRBV6-5 to TRBJ1-1, with 10 bases matching TRBD1. There are 12 residues in the CDR3. Trimming cost V 11 bases and J 6 bases; bases outside gene matches: 6. CDR1 and CDR2 from the germline V gene are MNHEY and SVGAGI. This chain's CDR3 is CAGDRGKSEAFF. The CDR3 coding sequence is TGTGCCGGGGACAGGGGAAAATCTGAAGCTTTCTTT.

This clone has just one count. The genes are TRBV18 and TRBJ2-5; D possibly corresponds to TRBD2 (6 bases). V lost 0 bases and J lost 5, with 10 bases in between. The CDR3 covers 14 residues. Germline V gene data show CDR1 as KGHSH and CDR2 as LQKENI. The DNA of the CDR3 is TGTGCCAGCTCACCACCTCCAGGAGGGGAGACCCAGTACTTC. Residues: CASSPPPGGETQYF. Drawing the rest from reference TRBV18 and TRBJ2-5, the complete variable domain is NAGVMQNPRHLVRRRGQEARLRCSPMKGHSHVYWYRQLPEEGLKFMVYLQKENIIDESGMPKERFSAEFPKEGPSILRIQQVVRGDSAAYFCASSPPPGGETQYFGPGTRLLVL.

V usage is TRBV7-9 and J usage is TRBJ2-1; D possibly corresponds to TRBD1 (5 bases). The V and J ends lost 4 bases and 6 bases respectively, with 16 bases between them. Germline values: CDR1 SEHNR, CDR2 FQNEAQ (reference sequence). The CDR3 is 15 amino acids. This CDR3 is CASSYSQQGSNEQFF. As DNA, the CDR3 is TGTGCCAGCAGCTACTCACAGCAGGGTAGCAATGAGCAGTTCTTC.

The chain combines TRBV4-1 with TRBJ2-1; D not certain. CDR3 size: 15 residues. Germline assignment: CDR1 MGHRA and CDR2 YSYEKL. Trimming took 1 base from V and 2 from J, leaving 9 bases between them. CDR3 sequence: CASSQVLTAYNEQFF. DNA of the CDR3: TGCGCCAGCAGCCAAGTGTTGACTGCCTACAATGAGCAGTTCTTC.

The chain links TRBV19 to TRBJ2-1, with 9 bases fitting TRBD1. The CDR3 contains 15 residues. Germline V CDR1 and CDR2: LNHDA, SQIVND (reference sequence). V lost 5 bases, J lost 5 bases, and 7 bases stayed unmatched. The CDR3 DNA reads TGTGCCAGTAGTCGAGGACAGGGGAGGGACAATGAGCAGTTCTTC. Protein sequence: CASSRGQGRDNEQFF.

The CDR3 region has the DNA TGTGCCACCAGCAGAGATATTGGACAGGGCTATGGCTACACCTTC. Its protein product is CATSRDIGQGYGYTF. The chain combines TRBV15 with TRBJ1-2; TRBD1 aligns across 8 bases. V dropped 0 bases and J dropped 4; count of bases not matched to a gene: 4. This CDR3 spans 15 amino acids. The V gene's germline CDR1 is LNHNV and CDR2 YYDKDF (reference sequence).

This clone has only one observation. The chain uses TRBV28 and TRBJ1-5; D is uncertain. The ends were cut back, 6 bases at V and 3 bases at J, with 15 bases in the middle. CDR1 MDHEN and CDR2 SYDVKM come from the germline V gene. This CDR3 is 15 amino acids long. The CDR3 here is CASSLERVPNQPQHF. CDR3 bases: TGTGCCAGCAGCTTGGAGAGGGTCCCCAATCAGCCCCAGCATTTT. The full variable domain, with the rest looked up from reference TRBV28 and TRBJ1-5, is DVKVTQSSRYLVKRTGEKVFLECVQDMDHENMFWYRQDPGLGLRLIYFSYDVKMKEKGDIPEGYSVSREKKERFSLILESASTNQTSMYLCASSLERVPNQPQHFGDGTRLSIL.

Comment on this clone: This may be a read error, as it is one base from a much larger clone. The sample contains more than one DNA sequence encoding this CDR3. The genes are TRBV5-1 and TRBJ2-7, with TRBD1 matching 7 bases. The length of the CDR3 is 14 residues. CDR1 SGHRS and CDR2 YFSETQ come from the germline V gene. J gave up 3 bases and V 0 bases, and 3 bases lay outside the gene matches. The chain's CDR3 is CASSLDRGNYEQYF. Here the CDR3 DNA reads TGCGCCAGCAGCTTGGACAGGGGCAACTACGAGCAGTACTTC.

This clone occurred a few times. V gene TRBV3-1 (or the pseudogene TRBV3-2) combines with J gene TRBJ2-7, with TRBD1 as a possible D gene (5 bases). V was trimmed by 3 bases and J by 2 bases, leaving 11 bases between them. Germline CDR1 is LGHDT and CDR2 is YNNKEL (reference sequence). The CDR3 loop spans 14 amino acids. The CDR3 DNA reads TGTGCCAGCAGCCACAGGGTTTCGGCCTACGAGCAGTACTTC. It yields the protein CASSHRVSAYEQYF.

The gene calls are TRBV14 and TRBJ2-7, with a weak D call TRBD2 (6 bases). Trimming removed 1 base at V and 4 bases at J, with 11 bases between. Germline CDR1 SGHDN, CDR2 FVKESK. The CDR3 contains 14 residues. For the CDR3, the DNA is TGTGCCAGCAGCCAAGGGGCAGGGAGGTACGAGCAGTACTTC. Encoded protein: CASSQGAGRYEQYF.